The sequence of this TCR beta chain was determined in a study of blood T cells in healthy people across ages. A second PCR of 7 to 11 cycles used a sample-barcoded 5' primer and a J-beta primer mix. TCRdb processed the 5' RACE reads anew with MiXCR; each CDR3 protein has one entry. The sample lists approximately 1,700,000 distinct CDR3 sequences, about 39% seen once, with 20% to 25% in the top ten. Donation came from healthy Caucasian individuals in Russia who were aged 6 to 90. Details on this clonotype: Antigen unknown.

This CDR3 is built from 12 residues. With 8 bases clipped from V and 8 bases from J, the junction kept 7 bases outside the gene matches. Germline assignment: CDR1 MGHDK and CDR2 SYGVNS. Study-wide results and caveats: Expanded clonotype changes were possibly confounded by unknown donor CMV status. Any conclusive comparison of naive versus antigen-experienced cells was prevented by using unsorted PBMCs. Significant beta diversity loss was already apparent by age roughly 43, declining roughly linearly.

The receptor's source is a human donor in good health. Material: blood. This chain joins TRBV25-1 and TRBJ1-2; 8 bases map to TRBD1. This chain's CDR3 is CASGQGATGYTF. The CDR3 DNA reads as TGTGCCAGCGGGCAGGGGGCGACGGGCTACACCTTC.